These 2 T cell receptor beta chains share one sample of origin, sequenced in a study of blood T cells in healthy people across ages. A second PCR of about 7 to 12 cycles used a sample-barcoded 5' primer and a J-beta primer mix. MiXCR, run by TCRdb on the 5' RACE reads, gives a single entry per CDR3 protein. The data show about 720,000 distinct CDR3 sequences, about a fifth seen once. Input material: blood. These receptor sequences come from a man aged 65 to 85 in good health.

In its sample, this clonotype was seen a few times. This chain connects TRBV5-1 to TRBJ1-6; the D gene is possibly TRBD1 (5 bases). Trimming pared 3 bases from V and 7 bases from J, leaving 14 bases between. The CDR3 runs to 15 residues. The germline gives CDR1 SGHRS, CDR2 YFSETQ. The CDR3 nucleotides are TGCGCCAGCAGCTCAACGGGACTGGGGAATTCACCCCTCCACTTT. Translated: CASSSTGLGNSPLHF.

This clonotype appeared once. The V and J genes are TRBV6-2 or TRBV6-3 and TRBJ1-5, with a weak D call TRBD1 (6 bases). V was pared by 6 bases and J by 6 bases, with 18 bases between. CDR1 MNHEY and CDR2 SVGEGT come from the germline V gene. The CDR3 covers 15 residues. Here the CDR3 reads CASSLSGVGGQPQHF. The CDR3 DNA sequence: TGTGCCAGCAGCCTTTCAGGGGTAGGCGGTCAGCCCCAGCATTTT.